These 32 T cell receptor beta chains were sequenced from one sample in a study of blood T cell repertoires in COVID-19 (dated by TCRdb to about 2020). Libraries came from the immunoSEQ multiplex PCR assay. Entries here come from immuneACCESS through TCRdb and include only in-frame sequences with V and J called. Some clones fail to appear in such tables; in the studies checked, an unresolved V gene covers under half of the shortfall, and the cause of the remainder is unknown. A total of 150,000 to 180,000 clones appear in this sample, 80% of them only once. The ten most abundant clones make up approximately 0.5% of the sample. The specimen was peripheral blood. The receptors here all came from a man aged 55 to 70 with acute or convalescent COVID-19.

The chain uses TRBV21-1 and TRBJ2-5; no DNA check was done on the table's D call, TRBD2. TRBV21-1 is an annotated pseudogene. The CDR3 loop spans 15 amino acids. CDR3 DNA sequence: TGTGCCAGCAACACTGCCCGGGAAACTTTGGAGACCCAGTACTTC. This encodes CASNTARETLETQYF.

The rearrangement links TRBV28 to TRBJ1-2, with 7 nucleotides matching TRBD1. The length of the CDR3 is 14 residues. Per germline, CDR1 MDHEN and CDR2 SYDVKM. Losses at the gene ends were 5 bases for V and 4 bases for J; bases not matched to a gene: 7. Here the CDR3 DNA reads TGTGCCAGCAGTCGGGGGGGACAGCTCTATGGCTACACCTTC. This sequence encodes CASSRGGQLYGYTF.

The V and J genes are TRBV27 and TRBJ2-1; D remains ambiguous. The ends were cut back, 2 bases at V and 3 bases at J, with 5 bases in the middle. This CDR3 spans 13 amino acids. CDR1 and CDR2 (germline): MNHEY, SMNVEV (reference sequence). In DNA form, the CDR3 reads TGTGCCAGCAGTTTAGGCCGCTACAATGAGCAGTTCTTC. Amino acid sequence: CASSLGRYNEQFF.

This clone appeared a few times. The chain joins TRBV12-5 to TRBJ2-7; D remains unclear. There are 15 residues in the CDR3. CDR1 is LGHNT and CDR2 is FRNRAP in the germline V gene. V lost 3 bases and J lost 1, with 13 bases in between. CDR3 coding DNA: TGTGCTAGTGGTTTAATTCGTCCCAGATCCTACGAGCAGTACTTC. Protein product: CASGLIRPRSYEQYF.

This chain uses TRBV25-1 with TRBJ1-6, with 8 bases identical to TRBD1. This CDR3 is 17 amino acids long. V trimming: 4 bases; J trimming: 0 bases; junction bases outside the gene matches: 5. The germline gives CDR1 MGHDK, CDR2 SYGVNS. This chain's CDR3 is CASSGDRGNSYNSPLHF. In DNA, the CDR3 is TGTGCCAGCAGTGGTGACAGGGGTAACTCCTATAATTCACCCCTCCACTTT.

This clone was picked up one time. V gene TRBV27 combines with J gene TRBJ1-5; no reliable D call. V lost 3 bases and J lost 0, with 6 bases in between. CDR3 length: 14 residues. Germline V gene sequence: CDR1 MNHEY, CDR2 SMNVEV (reference sequence). CDR3 loop: CASSLENSNQPQHF. CDR3 in DNA: TGTGCCAGCAGTTTGGAGAATAGCAATCAGCCCCAGCATTTT.

The chain recombines TRBV7-9 with TRBJ1-1; 12 bases match TRBD1. CDR3 length: 17 amino acids. The trim removed 4 bases at V and 5 bases at J, leaving 11 bases unmatched. Germline CDR1 SEHNR, CDR2 FQNEAQ (reference sequence). CDR3 residues: CASSSTPGQGASTEAFF. Written as DNA, the CDR3 is TGTGCCAGCAGCTCCACGCCGGGACAGGGGGCGAGTACTGAAGCTTTCTTT.

This clone was counted only a few times. V gene TRBV7-9 combines with J gene TRBJ2-3, with TRBD2 identical over 11 bases. Unmatched junction bases numbered 3, after V lost 5 bases and J lost 5 bases. Germline V gene data show CDR1 as SEHNR and CDR2 as FQNEAQ (reference sequence). The CDR3 has 14 residues. The CDR3, as DNA: TGTGCCAGCAGCCTCGGGACTAGCGGAGATACGCAGTATTTT. Protein sequence: CASSLGTSGDTQYF.

The J gene is TRBJ1-2, the V gene TRBV11-2, with D maybe TRBD1 (5 bases). V shed 5 bases and J shed 2 bases, with 15 bases lying between them. Germline CDR1 SGHAT, CDR2 FQNNGV. The CDR3 is 15 amino acids. Here the CDR3 reads CASSTIDSGNYGYTF. The CDR3 bases are TGTGCCAGCAGCACCATTGACAGTGGCAACTATGGCTACACCTTC.

The V call is TRBV18, the J call TRBJ1-1, with 8 bases fitting TRBD1. Germline loops: CDR1 KGHSH, CDR2 LQKENI. The CDR3 is made up of 16 amino acids. J lost 1 base, V lost 3 bases, and 7 bases had no gene match. CDR3 amino acids: CASSPTLQGGNTEAFF. For the CDR3, the DNA is TGTGCCAGCTCACCGACGCTACAGGGGGGGAACACTGAAGCTTTCTTT.

This chain joins TRBV24-1 and TRBJ2-1; 12 bases are a match to TRBD2. V was pared by 5 bases and J by 9 bases, with 4 bases of the junction left unmatched. CDR1 and CDR2 from the germline V gene are KGHDR and SFDVKD. This CDR3 has 14 amino acids. The CDR3 region has the DNA TGTGCCACCAGTGCTAGCGGGGGGGCCCGTGAGCAGTTCTTC. This codes for CATSASGGAREQFF.

The chain is built from TRBV6-2 or TRBV6-3 and TRBJ2-7; TRBD1 might be the D (5 bases). Germline V gives CDR1 MNHEY, CDR2 SVGEGT. The CDR3 runs 12 residues. Trimming left V 5 bases short and J 4 bases short, with 9 bases between. CDR3 sequence reads: CASSPRQYEQYF. CDR3 bases: TGTGCCAGCAGTCCCCGACAGTACGAGCAGTACTTC.

The chain joins TRBV7-2 to TRBJ1-6; D is uncertain. V was shortened by 6 bases and J by 5 bases, with 11 bases between the two germline ends. This CDR3 has 14 residues. Germline assignment: CDR1 SGHTA and CDR2 FQGNSA. CDR3 in amino acids: CASSPRRDNSPLHF. The CDR3 coding sequence is TGTGCCAGCAGTCCCCGACGGGATAATTCACCCCTCCACTTT.

Only one count was recorded for this clone. V is TRBV5-1 and J is TRBJ2-7; maybe TRBD1 (6 bases). The germline V gene has CDR1 SGHRS and CDR2 YFSETQ. The CDR3 is made up of 16 amino acids. V lost 4 bases, J lost 5 bases, and 22 bases lay in between. CDR3: CASSDSKQGRVDEQYF. The CDR3 bases are TGCGCCAGCAGCGATTCGAAACAGGGTCGGGTTGACGAGCAGTACTTC.

This chain joins TRBV28 and TRBJ1-1; tentatively, D is TRBD1 (5 bases). CDR3 length: 16 amino acids. V was shortened by 6 bases and J by 0 bases, with 17 bases between the two germline ends. Per germline, CDR1 MDHEN and CDR2 SYDVKM. CDR3 nucleotide sequence: TGTGCCAGCAGGCCGGGCCAGGGAAGACTGAACACTGAAGCTTTCTTT. It codes for CASRPGQGRLNTEAFF. The full variable domain, rest sourced from reference TRBV28 and TRBJ1-1, is DVKVTQSSRYLVKRTGEKVFLECVQDMDHENMFWYRQDPGLGLRLIYFSYDVKMKEKGDIPEGYSVSREKKERFSLILESASTNQTSMYLCASRPGQGRLNTEAFFGQGTRLTVV.

This chain connects TRBV5-5 to TRBJ1-2; TRBD1 might be the D (5 bases). Germline lookup yields CDR1 SGHKS and CDR2 YYEKEE (reference sequence). The CDR3 consists of 15 residues. Trimming took 0 bases from V and 0 from J, leaving 9 bases between them. The CDR3 bases are TGTGCCAGCAGCTTGGGGGGCAGCTCTAACTATGGCTACACCTTC. It translates to CASSLGGSSNYGYTF. The entire variable domain, with the rest obtained from reference TRBV5-5 and TRBJ1-2, is as follows: DAGVTQSPTHLIKTRGQQVTLRCSPISGHKSVSWYQQVLGQGPQFIFQYYEKEERGRGNFPDRFSARQFPNYSSELNVNALLLGDSALYLCASSLGGSSNYGYTFGSGTRLTVV.

The gene calls are TRBV7-2 and TRBJ2-1, with TRBD2 identical over 9 bases. Germline lookup yields CDR1 SGHTA and CDR2 FQGNSA. The V gene end was trimmed by 1 base and the J gene end by 7 bases; junction bases not matched to a gene: 8. This CDR3 region has 16 residues. The CDR3 region has the DNA TGTGCCAGCAGCTTAGTGGGCGCGGGGGGGCCAAATGAGCAGTTCTTC. The encoded protein is CASSLVGAGGPNEQFF. Supplemented by reference TRBV7-2 and TRBJ2-1, the full variable domain reads GAGVSQSPSNKVTEKGKDVELRCDPISGHTALYWYRQSLGQGLEFLIYFQGNSAPDKSGLPSDRFSAERTGGSVSTLTIQRTQQEDSAVYLCASSLVGAGGPNEQFFGPGTRLTVL.

V is TRBV5-6 and J is TRBJ1-3; D gene ambiguous. Trimming cost V 7 bases and J 0 bases, with 8 bases left between them. There are 13 residues in the CDR3. Germline values: CDR1 SGHDT, CDR2 YYEEEE. CDR3 residues: CASGLYSGNTIYF. The CDR3 DNA reads TGTGCCAGCGGACTATACTCTGGAAACACCATATATTTT.

This clone was seen a few times. This rearrangement joins TRBV28 to TRBJ2-3; 7 bases are a match to TRBD2. Germline values: CDR1 MDHEN, CDR2 SYDVKM. The CDR3 runs to 11 residues. CDR3 nucleotides: TGTGCGTCGAGCGGGACCCGTACGCAGTATTTT. Its translation: CASSGTRTQYF.

V is TRBV7-2 and J is TRBJ2-7; 9 positions agree with TRBD2. The ends lost 5 bases at V and 2 bases at J; junction bases unmatched: 10. The CDR3 contains 16 residues. Germline lookup yields CDR1 SGHTA and CDR2 FQGNSA. The CDR3 reads CASSVRSLAGTYEQYF. CDR3 coding DNA: TGTGCCAGCAGCGTTAGGTCTCTAGCGGGGACCTACGAGCAGTACTTC.

The chain combines TRBV9 with TRBJ1-1; D is ambiguous. V shed 0 bases and J shed 7 bases, with 10 bases lying between them. The germline CDR1 and CDR2 sequences are SGDLS and YYNGEE. The CDR3 length is 13 residues. In DNA, the CDR3 is TGTGCCAGCAGCGTAGCCCCAGCAGGTGAAGCTTTCTTT. It codes for CASSVAPAGEAFF.

The chain employs TRBV4-1 and TRBJ1-4, with D maybe TRBD1 (5 bases). Trimming shortened V by 0 bases and J by 6 bases, and 11 bases separated the two germline ends. Germline-derived CDR1 and CDR2 are MGHRA and YSYEKL. The CDR3 has 15 amino acids. The chain's CDR3 is CASSQETVRDEKLFF. In DNA, the CDR3 is TGCGCCAGCAGCCAAGAGACAGTACGGGATGAAAAACTGTTTTTT.

V is TRBV6-5 and J is TRBJ1-1, with unresolved D. Germline V gives CDR1 MNHEY, CDR2 SVGAGI. The V and J ends lost 6 bases and 2 bases respectively, with 13 bases between them. The CDR3 spans 14 residues. The CDR3 sequence: CASSPSAGNTEAFF. The CDR3 nucleotides read TGTGCCAGCAGCCCCTCGGCGGGTAACACTGAAGCTTTCTTT.

V gene TRBV12-5 combines with J gene TRBJ2-1, with 14 bases lining up with TRBD2. V shed 0 bases, J shed 7 bases, and the junction held 14 bases outside the gene matches. Germline V gene lookup returns CDR1 LGHNT and CDR2 FRNRAP. The CDR3 totals 20 residues. CDR3 nucleotides: TGTGCTAGTGGTTTGGTACGGGGACTAGCGGGAGAGTTGGGGTGGAATGAGCAGTTCTTC. Translated, it gives CASGLVRGLAGELGWNEQFF.

The J gene is TRBJ2-7, the V gene TRBV30; a weak D match, TRBD1 (6 bases). V lost 4 bases and J 6 bases, leaving 16 bases between the germline ends. Germline V gene lookup returns CDR1 GTSNPN and CDR2 SVGIG (reference sequence). This CDR3 has 13 amino acids. The CDR3 DNA reads as TGTGCCTGGACCCAGGGGTGGTCGGGCGAGCAGTACTTC. Translation: CAWTQGWSGEQYF.

This chain connects TRBV11-2 to TRBJ2-3, with 7 bases matching TRBD2. Germline-derived CDR1 and CDR2 are SGHAT and FQNNGV. Trimming cost V 3 bases and J 0 bases; bases outside gene matches: 12. CDR3 length equals 18 residues. CDR3 protein: CASSFLASGAPSTDTQYF. The CDR3, as DNA: TGTGCCAGCAGCTTTTTGGCTAGCGGAGCCCCTAGCACAGATACGCAGTATTTT.

The chain couples TRBV30 to TRBJ2-1, with 10 bases matching TRBD1. In germline, CDR1 is GTSNPN, CDR2 SVGIG (reference sequence). This CDR3 is built from 12 residues. Trimming took 5 bases from V and 7 from J; bases not matched to a gene: 2. The CDR3 DNA is TGTGCCTGGGGGGGACAGGGGAATGAGCAGTTCTTC. It specifies CAWGGQGNEQFF.

On this clone: Distinct nucleotide sequences in the sample also encode this CDR3. The V and J genes are TRBV24-1 and TRBJ1-5, with D unresolved. V was shortened by 2 bases and J by 4 bases, with 5 bases between the two germline ends. Germline CDR1 KGHDR, CDR2 SFDVKD. CDR3 length: 13 amino acids. The CDR3, as DNA: TGTGCCACCAGTGATTCGGGGAATCAGCCCCAGCATTTT. This codes for CATSDSGNQPQHF.

In its sample, this clone was seen once. The gene calls are TRBV19 and TRBJ2-7, with 8 positions matching TRBD2. This CDR3 contains 19 residues. The V gene's germline CDR1 is LNHDA and CDR2 SQIVND (reference sequence). V trimming: 2 bases; J trimming: 3 bases; junction bases outside the gene matches: 18. The CDR3 here is CASSIIGTSGRHGLYEQYF. The CDR3 DNA is TGTGCCAGTAGTATAATCGGAACTAGCGGAAGACATGGACTCTACGAGCAGTACTTC.

DNA for the CDR3: TGCGCCAGCAGTGAGCCACTAGCGACGTTTGGCATTCAGTACTTC. Residues: CASSEPLATFGIQYF. V is TRBV10-1 and J is TRBJ2-4, with 7 nucleotides matching TRBD2. CDR1 WNHNN and CDR2 SYGVQD come from the germline V gene (reference sequence). Trimming took 2 bases from V and 9 from J; bases not matched to a gene: 10. The CDR3 sequence is 15 residues long.

This clone appeared a single time. This chain links TRBV6-5 with TRBJ1-4, with 8 bases that match TRBD1. Trimming removed 0 bases from V and 8 bases from J; junction bases left unmatched: 5. This CDR3 comprises 15 residues. The germline CDR1 and CDR2 sequences are MNHEY and SVGAGI. The CDR3 DNA is TGTGCCAGCAGTTACTCGGGCCAGGGGGCGGAAAAACTGTTTTTT. This gives the protein CASSYSGQGAEKLFF.

The chain carries TRBV28 and TRBJ1-2; 7 bases are shared with TRBD1. This CDR3 region has 15 residues. V lost 5 bases, J lost 4 bases, and 10 bases stayed unmatched. Germline lookup yields CDR1 MDHEN and CDR2 SYDVKM. CDR3 nucleotide sequence: TGTGCCAGCAGTCCCAGGGACAGAGCCATCTATGGCTACACCTTC. Its protein product is CASSPRDRAIYGYTF.